These 16 T cell receptor beta chains share one sample of origin, sequenced in a study of long-term antiretroviral therapy in people with HIV. Sequencing used immunoSEQ v3.0 at survey level. The method was immunoSEQ multiplex PCR; TCRdb's version includes in-frame clones alone and lacks a portion of them. Of about 40,000 clones detected, approximately 85% appear once; the ten largest clones hold about 6%. The sequences come from unsorted PBMCs, collected 3.1 years after starting antiretroviral therapy. These receptors were collected from a woman between 50 and 59 years old with HIV.

The chain carries TRBV6-5 and TRBJ1-3; no reliable D call. CDR3 length: 16 amino acids. The germline CDR1 and CDR2 sequences are MNHEY and SVGAGI. Trimming took off 0 bases at V and 0 bases at J, with 9 bases between the two ends. The CDR3 DNA sequence: TGTGCCAGCAGTTACTCGGTACAGAGCTCTGGAAACACCATATATTTT. Translation gives CASSYSVQSSGNTIYF.

V usage is TRBV9 and J usage is TRBJ2-5; 16 bases fit TRBD2. Germline V gives CDR1 SGDLS, CDR2 YYNGEE. J gave up 1 base and V 4 bases, and 7 bases lay outside the gene matches. This CDR3 region has 18 residues. Here the CDR3 DNA reads TGTGCCAGCAGCCCCGGGACTAGCGGGGGGGACCTCCAAGAGACCCAGTACTTC. As protein: CASSPGTSGGDLQETQYF.

The gene calls are TRBV5-1 and TRBJ1-2; 9 nucleotides match TRBD1. There are 15 residues in the CDR3. The V gene's germline CDR1 is SGHRS and CDR2 YFSETQ. Trimming cost V 0 bases and J 2 bases; bases outside gene matches: 2. In DNA, the CDR3 is TGCGCCAGCAGCTTGGAGGGGACAGGGAACTATGGCTACACCTTC. It translates to CASSLEGTGNYGYTF.

The chain couples TRBV7-9 to TRBJ1-2; no firm D call. The CDR3 runs 13 residues. V lost 4 bases, J lost 4 bases, and 10 bases lay in between. Germline V gene lookup returns CDR1 SEHNR and CDR2 FQNEAQ (reference sequence). The CDR3: CASSSRTVYGYTF. Written as DNA, the CDR3 is TGTGCCAGCAGCTCAAGGACGGTCTATGGCTACACCTTC.

This chain joins TRBV5-1 and TRBJ1-1; possible D gene TRBD1, 5 bases. The CDR3 is made up of 14 amino acids. V lost 1 base and J lost 10, with 17 bases in between. CDR1 and CDR2 (germline): SGHRS, YFSETQ. The CDR3 here is CASSLYSVRDGAFF. The DNA of the CDR3 is TGCGCCAGCAGCTTGTACTCCGTCAGGGATGGAGCTTTCTTT. Full variable domain (outside the CDR3, taken from reference TRBV5-1 and TRBJ1-1): KAGVTQTPRYLIKTRGQQVTLSCSPISGHRSVSWYQQTPGQGLQFLFEYFSETQRNKGNFPGRFSGRQFSNSRSEMNVSTLELGDSALYLCASSLYSVRDGAFFGQGTRLTVV.

The chain has TRBV30 and TRBJ1-4; D is uncertain. Germline values: CDR1 GTSNPN, CDR2 SVGIG (reference sequence). This CDR3 region has 12 residues. Between the trimmed V and J ends, which lost 5 bases and 4 bases, there was a span of 8 bases. CDR3 region: CAWDGYNEKLFF. The CDR3 DNA sequence: TGTGCCTGGGACGGATATAATGAAAAACTGTTTTTT.

The J gene is TRBJ2-7, the V gene TRBV7-3; D perhaps matches TRBD2 (6 bases). Between the trimmed V and J ends, which lost 8 bases and 3 bases, there was a span of 20 bases. This CDR3 comprises 15 residues. The germline V gene encodes CDR1 SGHTA and CDR2 FQGTGA. In DNA, the CDR3 is TGTGCCAGCCCCTTGGCGCGGGGTCCCCACTACGAGCAGTACTTC. Its protein product is CASPLARGPHYEQYF.

The chain is built from TRBV6-1 and TRBJ2-5; D call uncertain. The CDR3 contains 15 residues. In germline, CDR1 is MNHNS, CDR2 SASEGT. The V end lost 1 base, the J end lost 5 bases, and 14 bases lay between the germline ends. CDR3 DNA: TGTGCCAGCAGTGAAGGACCCGTAGGTGGCGAGACCCAGTACTTC. Its protein is CASSEGPVGGETQYF.

This chain connects TRBV10-3 to TRBJ1-3; D unclear. CDR1 is ENHRY and CDR2 is SYGVKD in the germline V gene. CDR3 length: 15 amino acids. V lost 5 bases to trimming and J lost 4 bases, with 15 bases between them. In DNA form, the CDR3 reads TGTGCCATCAGTACGGACGGAGGTCCGGGAAACACCATATATTTT. This codes for CAISTDGGPGNTIYF.

This rearrangement joins TRBV9 to TRBJ1-1, with D uncertain. This CDR3 spans 13 amino acids. Germline CDR1 SGDLS, CDR2 YYNGEE. The germline V and J ends were trimmed by 0 bases and 4 bases, with 7 bases remaining between them. The CDR3 reads CASSVGYATEAFF. The CDR3 region has the DNA TGTGCCAGCAGCGTAGGGTACGCCACTGAAGCTTTCTTT.

A word on this clone: One end of the junction is discordant with germline, which a read error may explain. The chain joins TRBV20-1 to TRBJ1-2; D is undetermined. Germline CDR1 reads DFQATT; CDR2 reads SNEGSKA (reference sequence). This CDR3 contains 8 residues. CDR3 coding DNA: TGCAGTGCTAGAGTTAACCTCTTC. This codes for CSARVNLF.

This chain joins TRBV4-1 and TRBJ2-5; D is perhaps TRBD2 (5 bases). Germline CDR1 MGHRA, CDR2 YSYEKL. The CDR3 totals 15 residues. Deletions cut 3 bases from V and 2 bases from J, with 13 bases between. CDR3 sequence (DNA): TGCGCCAGCAGCCAGGGGAGAGGGTCGCAAGAGACCCAGTACTTC. Protein: CASSQGRGSQETQYF.

The chain carries TRBV7-9 and TRBJ2-2, with D perhaps TRBD1 (7 bases). Germline CDR1 reads SEHNR; CDR2 reads FQNEAQ (reference sequence). This CDR3 is 15 amino acids long. Trimming removed 5 bases at V and 7 bases at J, with 17 bases between. CDR3 loop: CASSTPQGGLGELFF. The DNA for the CDR3 is TGTGCCAGCAGCACCCCTCAGGGGGGCCTCGGGGAGCTGTTTTTT.

This CDR3 reads CASSRRRSTTQYF. The DNA of the CDR3 is TGTGCCAGCAGCCGGAGGAGGTCAACGACCCAGTACTTC. The chain has TRBV5-8 and TRBJ2-5; possibly TRBD2 for D (5 bases). Trimming stripped 4 bases from V and 7 bases from J, with 14 bases between. Germline loops: CDR1 SGHTS, CDR2 YDEGEE. CDR3 length equals 13 residues.

The chain recombines TRBV29-1 with TRBJ2-1, with D possibly matching TRBD1 (5 bases). Germline CDR1 SQVTM, CDR2 ANQGSEA. The ends were cut back, 5 bases at V and 8 bases at J, with 16 bases in the middle. The CDR3 covers 13 residues. The chain's CDR3 is CSVRFQGYDEQFF. CDR3 DNA: TGCAGCGTTCGGTTCCAGGGTTATGATGAGCAGTTCTTC.

This clone was counted a few times. The chain employs TRBV4-1 and TRBJ2-7; D call uncertain. V was shortened by 0 bases and J by 3 bases, with 9 bases between the two germline ends. CDR1 is MGHRA, CDR2 YSYEKL, per germline. This CDR3 is built from 14 residues. The CDR3 here is CASSQDTRIYEQYF. CDR3 DNA sequence: TGCGCCAGCAGCCAAGATACACGGATCTACGAGCAGTACTTC.